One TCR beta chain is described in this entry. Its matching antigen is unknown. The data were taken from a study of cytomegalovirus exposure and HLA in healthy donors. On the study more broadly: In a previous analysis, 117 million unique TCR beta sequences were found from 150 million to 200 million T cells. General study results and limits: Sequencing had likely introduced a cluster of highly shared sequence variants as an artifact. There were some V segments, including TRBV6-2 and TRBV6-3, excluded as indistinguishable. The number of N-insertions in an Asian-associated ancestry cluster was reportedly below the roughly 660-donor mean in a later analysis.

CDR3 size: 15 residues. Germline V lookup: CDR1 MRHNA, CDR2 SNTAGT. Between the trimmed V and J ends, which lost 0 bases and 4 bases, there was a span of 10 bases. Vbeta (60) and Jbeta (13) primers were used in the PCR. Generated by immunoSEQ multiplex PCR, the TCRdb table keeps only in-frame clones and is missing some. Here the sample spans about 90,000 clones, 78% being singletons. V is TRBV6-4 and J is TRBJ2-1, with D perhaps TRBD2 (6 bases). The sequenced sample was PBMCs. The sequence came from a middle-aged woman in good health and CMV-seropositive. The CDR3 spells CASSDSVGGYNEQFF. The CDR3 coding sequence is TGTGCCAGCAGTGACTCGGTTGGGGGGTACAATGAGCAGTTCTTC.